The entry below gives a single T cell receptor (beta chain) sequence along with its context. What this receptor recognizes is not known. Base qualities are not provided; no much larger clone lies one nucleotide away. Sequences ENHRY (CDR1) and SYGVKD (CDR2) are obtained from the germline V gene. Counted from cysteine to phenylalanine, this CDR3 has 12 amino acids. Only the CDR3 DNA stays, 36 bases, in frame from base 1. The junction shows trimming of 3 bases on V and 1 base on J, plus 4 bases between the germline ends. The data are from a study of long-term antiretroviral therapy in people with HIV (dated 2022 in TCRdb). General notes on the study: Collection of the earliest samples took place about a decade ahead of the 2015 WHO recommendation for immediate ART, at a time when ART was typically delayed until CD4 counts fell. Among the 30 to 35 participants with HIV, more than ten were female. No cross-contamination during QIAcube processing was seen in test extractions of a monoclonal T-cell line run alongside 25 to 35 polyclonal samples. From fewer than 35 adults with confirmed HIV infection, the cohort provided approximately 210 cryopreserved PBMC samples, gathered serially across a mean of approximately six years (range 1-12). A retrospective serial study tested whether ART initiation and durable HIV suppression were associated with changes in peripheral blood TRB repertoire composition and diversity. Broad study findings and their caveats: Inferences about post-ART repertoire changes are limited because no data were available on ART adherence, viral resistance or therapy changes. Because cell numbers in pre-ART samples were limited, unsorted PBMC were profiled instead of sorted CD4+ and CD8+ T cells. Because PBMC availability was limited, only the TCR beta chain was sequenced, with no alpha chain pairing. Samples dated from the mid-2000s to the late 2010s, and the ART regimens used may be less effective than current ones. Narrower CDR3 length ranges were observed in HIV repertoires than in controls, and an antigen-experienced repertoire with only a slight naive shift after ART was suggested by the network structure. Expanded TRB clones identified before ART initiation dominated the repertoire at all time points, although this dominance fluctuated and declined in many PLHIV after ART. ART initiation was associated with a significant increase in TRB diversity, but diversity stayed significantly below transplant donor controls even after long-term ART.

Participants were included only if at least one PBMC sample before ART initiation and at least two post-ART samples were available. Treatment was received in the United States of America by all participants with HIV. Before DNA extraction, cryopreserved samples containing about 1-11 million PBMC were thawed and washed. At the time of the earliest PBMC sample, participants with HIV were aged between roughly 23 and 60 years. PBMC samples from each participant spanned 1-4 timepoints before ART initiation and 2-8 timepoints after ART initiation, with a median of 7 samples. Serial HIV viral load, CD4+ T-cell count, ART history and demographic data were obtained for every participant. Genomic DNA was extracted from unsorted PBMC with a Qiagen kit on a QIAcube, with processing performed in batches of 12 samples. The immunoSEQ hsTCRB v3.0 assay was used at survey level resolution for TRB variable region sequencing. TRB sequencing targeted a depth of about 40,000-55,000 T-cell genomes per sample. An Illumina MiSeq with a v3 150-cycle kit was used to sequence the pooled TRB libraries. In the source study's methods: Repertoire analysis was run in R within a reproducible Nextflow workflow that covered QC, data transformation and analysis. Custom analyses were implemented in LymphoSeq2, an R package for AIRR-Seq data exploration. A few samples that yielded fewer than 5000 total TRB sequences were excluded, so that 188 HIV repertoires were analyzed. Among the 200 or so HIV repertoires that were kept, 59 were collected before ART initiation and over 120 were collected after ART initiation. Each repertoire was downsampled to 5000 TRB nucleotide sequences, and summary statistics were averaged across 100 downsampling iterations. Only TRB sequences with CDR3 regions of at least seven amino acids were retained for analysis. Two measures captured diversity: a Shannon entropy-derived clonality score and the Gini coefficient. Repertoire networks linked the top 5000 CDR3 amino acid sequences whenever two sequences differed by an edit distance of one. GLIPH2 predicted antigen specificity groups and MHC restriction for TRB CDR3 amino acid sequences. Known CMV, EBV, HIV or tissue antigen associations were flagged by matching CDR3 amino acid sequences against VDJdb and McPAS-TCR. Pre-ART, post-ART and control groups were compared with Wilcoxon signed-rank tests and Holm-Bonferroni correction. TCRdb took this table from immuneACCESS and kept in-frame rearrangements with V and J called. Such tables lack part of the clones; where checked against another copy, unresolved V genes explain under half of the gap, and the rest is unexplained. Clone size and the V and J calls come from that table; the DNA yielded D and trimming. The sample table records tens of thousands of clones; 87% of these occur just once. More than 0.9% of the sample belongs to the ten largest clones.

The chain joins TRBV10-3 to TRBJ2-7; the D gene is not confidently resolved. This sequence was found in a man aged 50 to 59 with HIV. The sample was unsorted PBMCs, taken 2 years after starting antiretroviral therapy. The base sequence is TGTGCCATCAGTGAAGGGTCCTACGAGCAGTACTTC. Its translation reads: CAISEGSYEQYF.